This T cell receptor (beta chain) was captured in a study of CD8+ T cells in alopecia areata. Overall study: Tofacitinib administration to treated patients was oral, at 5 to 10 mg twice daily.

Comments on this clone: Its antigen remains unidentified.

Germline CDR1 is MNHNS and CDR2 is SASEGT. Deletions cut 1 base from V and 0 bases from J, with 9 bases between. This CDR3 is 15 amino acids long. Study-wide findings and caveats: Persistence of many expanded lesional clones was seen in scalp and blood during tofacitinib.

As the sequencing template, cDNA was produced by extracting RNA and reverse transcribing it. Method: immunoSEQ multiplex PCR; TCRdb's copy keeps in-frame clones and lacks some. Here the sample spans under 150,000 clones, 60% to 65% being singletons. The treatment is: oral pan-JAK inhibitor, 5-10 mg twice daily. Samples from alopecia areata patients were lesional scalp punch biopsies and peripheral blood. V gene TRBV6-1 combines with J gene TRBJ1-1; no clear D gene. This TCR came from a human donor with alopecia areata. Sequenced here: CD4+ T cells sorted from blood, sampled at week 4, from a patient treated with tofacitinib. The chain's CDR3 is CASSEERSVNTEAFF. DNA for the CDR3: TGTGCCAGCAGTGAAGAGAGGTCAGTGAACACTGAAGCTTTCTTT.